The present T cell receptor beta chain was sequenced within a study of blood T cell repertoires in COVID-19. Study information: Samples came from the United States, Italy and Spain, spanning acute and convalescent COVID-19. T cells, B-cell-depleted T cells, or PBMCs supplied cDNA or gDNA.

Original handling: Scientists estimated how many nucleated cells there were by amplifying reference gene primers. Sequenced by immunoSEQ multiplex PCR; TCRdb stores in-frame clones only, minus some. V and J calls and clone size are as listed in that table; D and trimming were resolved from the DNA. This sample yields a few hundred thousand clones, of which 85% to 90% are seen a single time; roughly 0.99% belongs to the top ten. Germline assignment: CDR1 SGHVS and CDR2 FQNEAQ. V lost 5 bases and J lost 4; bases outside the gene matches: 3. The CDR3 is 13 residues long. This sequence originates from a man aged 18-30 years who had recovered from COVID-19. Sequencing was performed on PBMCs or T cells enriched from blood (not recorded which). The chain carries TRBV7-8 and TRBJ2-3; 7 bases line up with TRBD2. CDR3 bases: TGTGCCAGCAGCCCTGCGGGGGCAGATACGCAGTATTTT. Translation gives CASSPAGADTQYF.